This T cell receptor (beta chain) derives from a study of T cell responses to AZD1222 COVID-19 vaccine listed by TCRdb under 2021. A note on the overall study: A total of 233 trial participants underwent TCR sequencing, of whom 200 to 220 received two doses of AZD1222 and 26 received two doses of the MenACWY control vaccine. Trial participants were enrolled by age into subgroups of 18-55, 56-69 and 70-plus years, and around 150, 29 and 61 TCR-sequenced participants, respectively, were included in these subgroups. Broad study findings and their caveats: Participants were mostly white British and included more females than males, and it was suggested by the authors that clonal diversity may have been underestimated. Spike-specific TCR breadth and depth rose significantly after two AZD1222 doses compared with day 0 and with MenACWY recipients. The vaccine-associated CD4 TCRs covered the entire spike protein, and the dominant responses fell in regions 160-218 and 743-854. Reportedly, close to half of the unique spike-specific TCRs recognized epitopes lying outside the regions that are mutated in the B.1.351 and B.1.1.7 variants. In the small 56-69-year group, the increase in depth fell short of significance, most likely because of low power. Conclusions about previously exposed vaccinees are limited, since just 6 or 7 AZD1222 recipients were seropositive for SARS-CoV-2 at baseline. Because no day 14 peak-response samples were available, repertoires were characterized only after the peak T cell response.

In its sample, this clone was seen once. Its cognate antigen has yet to be identified. Within one base of it there is no much larger clone, and no base qualities were kept. V trim: 5 bases; J trim: 7 bases; unmatched bases: 8. The CDR3 goes from the cysteine to the phenylalanine over 15 residues. The entry retains the CDR3 DNA only, 45 bases that are in frame from base 1. From a lookup of the germline V gene, CDR1 and CDR2 are SGHTA and FQGTGA. The time point label of this sample denotes: about 28 days (+/-7) after the second vaccine dose. The treatment or condition label here, explained by the study, means: meningococcal conjugate vaccine given as trial control. The vaccinee samples were drawn from two UK trials, COV001 and COV002, one of which was a single-blind randomized controlled phase 2/3 trial testing AZD1222 (ChAdOx1 nCoV-19) in healthy adults. For TCRbeta chain sequencing, PBMC samples were collected from trial participants at day 0 and at day 28 after the second dose.

The CDR3 regions of human TCRbeta chains were subjected to immunosequencing. The authors' analysis ran thus. TCRs in the repertoires were matched against a reference library of SARS-CoV-2-specific TCRs that had been generated with the MIRA antigen-specificity platform. Breadth was defined as the fraction of unique TCRs that were SARS-CoV-2-associated. Depth was defined as the fraction of total T cells that were SARS-CoV-2-associated. Using the MIRA data, each spike-specific TCR was assigned both to the spike region to which the TCR was reactive and to a CD4 or CD8 class. Log10-transformed breadth and depth values were compared by one-way ANOVA with Sidak's multiple comparisons tests. TCRdb's version of the immuneACCESS table is confined to in-frame rearrangements and falls short of the full clone set. An unresolved V gene accounts for under half of the shortfall where checked; the remainder is of unknown origin. That table supplies the V and J calls and clone size; D and trimming were determined from the DNA. This sample is represented by about 99,000 clones; approximately 89% of them were singletons. Of the sample, approximately 3% is held by the ten largest clones.

The sequencing used peripheral blood, collected 28 days after the second dose of the MenACWY control vaccine. Recombination connected TRBV7-3 to TRBJ2-2; 9 bases in between match TRBD1. The sequence came from an adult who received the MenACWY meningococcal vaccine as a control. The sequenced DNA is TGTGCCAGCAGCCCCTACAGGGGGCAGGTCGGGGAGCTGTTTTTT. This codes for CASSPYRGQVGELFF.